The clone carrying this T cell receptor beta chain was seen a handful of times. The CDR3 length is 16 residues. Trimming stripped 1 base from V and 0 bases from J, with 13 bases between. Germline V gene sequence: CDR1 SQVTM, CDR2 ANQGSEA. The data were obtained in a study of blood T cell repertoires in COVID-19. The repertoire was sequenced with immunoSEQ multiplex PCR; TCRdb's copy has only in-frame clones and lacks some. Found here are around 260,000 clones, around 90% of them singletons; the top ten hold 1.1%. The source of this sequence is a woman aged 25 to 39 who had recovered from COVID-19. Input material: PBMCs or T cells enriched from blood (not recorded which). The chain joins TRBV29-1 to TRBJ2-1; the D gene is possibly TRBD1 (6 bases). Here the CDR3 DNA reads TGCAGCGTTGAAGCGGCGGACAGAAGCTCCTACAATGAGCAGTTCTTC. Translated, it gives CSVEAADRSSYNEQFF.